This is a list of T cell receptor beta chains from one sample in a study of T cell repertoires in cytomegalovirus infection. TCRdb re-derived calls from the reads in MiXCR, one entry per CDR3 protein. The sample holds fewer than 300,000 distinct CDR3 sequences; more than 20% are singletons and the top ten take approximately 15%. Source material: PBMCs. These receptor sequences come from a human donor in good health (CMV status not recorded). Some clones in this sample may be carry-over from other donors' samples. Both conserved end residues are part of each CDR3. The D gene is left open where the match is weak. Part of the rows lack a size; the others show once, few, many or a class for expanded clones.

clone_size d_call j_call v_call cdr3_nt cdr3_aa
- - TRBJ2-7 TRBV6-2/TRBV6-3 TGTGCCAGCAGTTACTTGGGGTGCGGGGCAGACGAGCAGTACTTC CASSYLGCGADEQYF
few - TRBJ2-3 TRBV29-1 TGCAGCGTGCCTTTTCACGGGGGGCCCACAGATACGCAGTATTTT CSVPFHGGPTDTQYF
- TRBD2 TRBJ2-3 TRBV6-1 TGTGCCAGCAGTTTCCAAGGACTAGCGCCGGAGGATACGCAGTATTTT CASSFQGLAPEDTQYF
few - TRBJ2-1 TRBV11-2 TGTGCCAGCAGCTTAGAAGGTAGAGCCTCACATCGGGCTGAGCAGTTCTTC CASSLEGRASHRAEQFF
- TRBD1 TRBJ1-4 TRBV20-1 TGCAGTGCTCCGGGACAGCCTTCAACTAATGAAAAACTGTTTTTT CSAPGQPSTNEKLFF
once TRBD2 TRBJ2-1 TRBV14 TGTGCCAGCAGCCAAGTTGGGGGACTAGCGGGAGACCGTAACAATGAGCAGTTCTTC CASSQVGGLAGDRNNEQFF
many TRBD2 TRBJ2-3 TRBV12-3/TRBV12-4 TGTGCCAGCGTACCCAGCGGGAGGGCCACAGATACGCAGTATTTT CASVPSGRATDTQYF
- TRBD1 TRBJ1-2 TRBV5-1 TGCGCCAGCGCCACTCAGGGGGACTATGGCTACACCTTC CASATQGDYGYTF
- TRBD1 TRBJ2-7 TRBV28 TGTGCCAGCAGTCAGACAGGGGTCCTATCCTACGAGCAGTACTTC CASSQTGVLSYEQYF
- - TRBJ2-7 TRBV28 TGTGCCAGCAGTTCGACCGGCCCTATATTCGAGCAGTACTTC CASSSTGPIFEQYF
- - TRBJ2-6 TRBV4-1 TGCGCCAGCAGCCAGGGGAGCCAAGCTTCTGGGGCCAACGTCCTGACTTTC CASSQGSQASGANVLTF
- TRBD1 TRBJ1-4 TRBV6-5 TGTGCCAGCAGCGTAACACAGGGGAATGAAAAACTGTTTTTT CASSVTQGNEKLFF
once - TRBJ2-2 TRBV7-2 TGTGCCAGCAGCTTACTACATAAGCGCGGAGTGGGCGGGGAGCTGTTTTTT CASSLLHKRGVGGELFF
many - TRBJ2-1 TRBV28 TGTGCCAGCAGCTTGGCGTTGGCGGCAGGGATTGGCTATGAGCAGTTCTTC CASSLALAAGIGYEQFF
few TRBD2 TRBJ2-1 TRBV7-2 TGTGCCAGCTCTCCCTGGCTAGCGGGTGGTAATGAGCAGTTCTTC CASSPWLAGGNEQFF
few - TRBJ1-1 TRBV7-2 TGTGCCAGCAGCTTAAGAGGTATCACACGGGCTTTCTTT CASSLRGITRAFF
many TRBD1 TRBJ2-2 TRBV7-2 TGTGCCAGCAGCCCAGCAGGACAGGGGATCACCGGGGAGCTGTTTTTT CASSPAGQGITGELFF
few - TRBJ1-2 TRBV29-1 TGCAGCGTTGAATGGACAGACCGTTCCGGCTACACCTTC CSVEWTDRSGYTF
- TRBD1 TRBJ2-2 TRBV5-1 TGCGCCAGCAAACCGGGACAGAGAAACACCGGGGAGCTGTTTTTT CASKPGQRNTGELFF
few - TRBJ1-4 TRBV12-3/TRBV12-4 TGTGCCAGCGGCCCTTCGGCGGGTAATGAAAAACTGTTTTTT CASGPSAGNEKLFF
many - TRBJ2-5 TRBV25-1 TGTGCCAGCAGTGATCGGGGGGCTCTAGCCGGTGGAGAGACCCAGTACTTC CASSDRGALAGGETQYF
few TRBD2 TRBJ2-7 TRBV20-1 TGCAGTGCCCCGAGACTAGCGGTGTTCTACGAGCAGTACTTC CSAPRLAVFYEQYF